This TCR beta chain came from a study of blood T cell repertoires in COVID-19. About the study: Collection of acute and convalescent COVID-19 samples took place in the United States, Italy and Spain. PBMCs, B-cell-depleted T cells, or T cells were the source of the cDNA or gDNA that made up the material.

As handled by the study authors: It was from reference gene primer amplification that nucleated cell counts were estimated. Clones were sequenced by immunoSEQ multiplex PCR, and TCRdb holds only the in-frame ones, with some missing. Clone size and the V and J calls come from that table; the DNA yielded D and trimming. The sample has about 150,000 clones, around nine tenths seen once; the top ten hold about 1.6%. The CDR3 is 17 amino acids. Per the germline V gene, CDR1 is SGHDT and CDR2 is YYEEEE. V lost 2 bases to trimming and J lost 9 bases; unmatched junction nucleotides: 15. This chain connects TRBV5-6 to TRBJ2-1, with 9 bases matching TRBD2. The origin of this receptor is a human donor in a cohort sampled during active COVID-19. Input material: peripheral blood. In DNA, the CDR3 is TGTGCCAGCAGCTTAAGGGTCCCGGGACTAGCTGTTGGTGAGCAGTTCTTC. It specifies CASSLRVPGLAVGEQFF.